These 28 T cell receptor beta chains came from one sample sequenced in a study of T-cell reconstitution after alpha-beta-depleted transplantation in children. Preparation of the TCRbeta library involved a method that used unique molecular identifiers. TCRdb analysed the PCR reads with MiXCR anew, one entry per CDR3 protein. The sample lists roughly 500,000 distinct CDR3 sequences; around 16% were seen once. Specimen: PBMCs from the stem cell graft donor, collected from the stem cell graft. The receptors shown here come from a human donor who donated a stem cell graft to a child with acute lymphoblastic leukemia.

This clonotype has more than one count but fewer than ten. The chain recombines TRBV5-1 with TRBJ2-1, with 7 bases that match TRBD2. The junction had 16 bases not matched to a gene; V was cut back by 2 bases and J by 2 bases. Germline CDR1 reads SGHRS; CDR2 reads YFSETQ. This CDR3 is built from 19 residues. The CDR3 nucleotides are TGCGCCAGCAGCTTCCCCGAAGGCCGGCTAGCGGAGGCCTACAATGAGCAGTTCTTC. This encodes CASSFPEGRLAEAYNEQFF.

To note about this clonotype: Given the absence of the conserved phenylalanine or tryptophan at the CDR3 end, a read error is likely. V and J are TRBV20-1 and TRBJ2-1; 8 bases are a match to TRBD1. CDR1 and CDR2 (germline): DFQATT, SNEGSKA (reference sequence). The CDR3 contains 13 residues. V shed 5 bases and J 7 bases; nucleotides not matched to a gene: 7. The CDR3 loop reads CSAERTGMNEQFL. CDR3 sequence (DNA): TGCAGTGCTGAGCGGACAGGGATGAATGAGCAGTTCTTG.

CDR3 region: CASSLRGGQPQHF. The CDR3 DNA is TGTGCCAGCAGTTTACGGGGTGGCCAGCCCCAGCATTTT. V and J are TRBV27 and TRBJ1-5; D unresolved. Germline values: CDR1 MNHEY, CDR2 SMNVEV (reference sequence). The CDR3 runs 13 residues. Trimming left V 2 bases short and J 7 bases short, with 9 bases between.

The rearrangement links TRBV21-1 to TRBJ2-7; the listed D gene, TRBD1, was not tested against the DNA. TRBV21-1 is flagged as a pseudogene. This CDR3 contains 10 residues. CDR3 bases: TGTGCCAGCAGCAAAGTTGCTCCCCCCTTC. Amino acids: CASSKVAPPF.

This clonotype has only a few counts. V is TRBV24-1 and J is TRBJ2-1; D remains ambiguous. V gave up 4 bases and J gave up 5 bases, with 8 bases separating them. The CDR3 contains 13 residues. From germline, CDR1 is KGHDR and CDR2 SFDVKD. The CDR3 reads CATSDHLNNEQFF. In nucleotides, the CDR3 is TGTGCCACCAGTGACCATCTTAACAATGAGCAGTTCTTC.

This clonotype came up a few times. The chain carries TRBV29-1 and TRBJ2-7; D is unresolved. CDR3 size: 13 residues. V was pared by 5 bases and J by 5 bases, with 16 bases between. Germline CDR1 SQVTM, CDR2 ANQGSEA. The CDR3 bases are TGCAGCGTTACGGTGATCCACCGGGACGAGCAGTACTTC. Translation gives CSVTVIHRDEQYF.

The chain employs TRBV11-1 and TRBJ2-4; D is uncertain. V lost 0 bases and J 2 bases, leaving 29 bases between the germline ends. The CDR3 sequence is 22 residues long. From germline, CDR1 is SGHAT and CDR2 FQDESV (reference sequence). CDR3 bases: TGTGCCAGCAGCTTAGCGCTAAGGTCGCTATCTAAGGCCCAGGTATCCAAAAACATTCAGTACTTC. Residues: CASSLALRSLSKAQVSKNIQYF.

This clonotype has only a few counts. As DNA, the CDR3 is TGCGCCAGCAGCTCCGGACTAGCTGCAAGCACAGATACGCAGTATTTT. This codes for CASSSGLAASTDTQYF. J is TRBJ2-3 and V is TRBV5-1; 8 positions match TRBD2. The V gene end was trimmed by 3 bases and the J gene end by 0 bases; junction bases not matched to a gene: 6. The CDR3 sequence is 16 residues long. The germline gives CDR1 SGHRS, CDR2 YFSETQ.

This clonotype was recorded a few times. The chain is built from TRBV20-1 and TRBJ2-7; 11 bases agree with TRBD2. After removal of 4 bases from V and 1 base from J, the junction contained 15 bases not matched to a gene. CDR3 size: 18 residues. Germline CDR1 and CDR2: DFQATT and SNEGSKA (reference sequence). The CDR3 protein is CSATGTSGHTYFSYEQYF. The CDR3 DNA reads TGCAGTGCTACTGGGACTAGCGGACATACCTACTTTTCCTACGAGCAGTACTTC.

This clonotype was detected ten times or more. The chain recombines TRBV27 with TRBJ2-7, with D tentatively TRBD1 (6 bases). The germline V gene encodes CDR1 MNHEY and CDR2 SMNVEV (reference sequence). This CDR3 region has 12 residues. The ends were cut back, 5 bases at V and 4 bases at J, with 9 bases in the middle. The CDR3 nucleotides read TGTGCCAGCAGTCTACAGGGTTACGAGCAGTACTTC. It encodes CASSLQGYEQYF.

This chain joins TRBV7-8 and TRBJ2-1; D possibly corresponds to TRBD2 (5 bases). CDR1 and CDR2 (germline): SGHVS, FQNEAQ. The CDR3 length is 15 residues. V dropped 1 base and J dropped 2 bases, with 9 bases sitting between them. CDR3 in amino acids: CASSLGPGTYNEQFF. CDR3 DNA: TGTGCCAGCAGCTTAGGTCCGGGGACCTACAATGAGCAGTTCTTC.

This clonotype was seen a few times. The rearrangement uses TRBV20-1 and TRBJ2-7; 11 bases are a match to TRBD2. V shed 1 base, J shed 2 bases, and the junction held 7 bases outside the gene matches. The V gene's germline CDR1 is DFQATT and CDR2 SNEGSKA (reference sequence). This CDR3 comprises 16 residues. The CDR3 protein is CSARARPTSGAYEQYF. CDR3 in DNA: TGCAGTGCTAGAGCCCGGCCGACTAGCGGGGCCTACGAGCAGTACTTC.

The chain is built from TRBV7-9 and TRBJ2-1, with 10 bases aligning to TRBD2. The germline V gene has CDR1 SEHNR and CDR2 FQNEAQ (reference sequence). This CDR3 comprises 16 residues. The trim removed 4 bases at V and 6 bases at J, leaving 9 bases unmatched. DNA for the CDR3: TGTGCCAGCAGCTATGTTCCGGGACTAGCGCCCAATGAGCAGTTCTTC. It encodes CASSYVPGLAPNEQFF.

A few counts support this clonotype. The chain's CDR3 is CASSWTPGQNTEAFF. CDR3 nucleotides: TGCGCCAGCAGCTGGACACCGGGTCAGAACACTGAAGCTTTCTTT. V and J are TRBV5-1 and TRBJ1-1; D is perhaps TRBD1 (5 bases). The V and J ends lost 3 bases and 1 base respectively, with 13 bases between them. The length of the CDR3 is 15 residues. CDR1 and CDR2 from the germline V gene are SGHRS and YFSETQ. The variable domain in full, completed from reference TRBV5-1 and TRBJ1-1, reads KAGVTQTPRYLIKTRGQQVTLSCSPISGHRSVSWYQQTPGQGLQFLFEYFSETQRNKGNFPGRFSGRQFSNSRSEMNVSTLELGDSALYLCASSWTPGQNTEAFFGQGTRLTVV.

To note about this clonotype: One end of the junction varies from germline; a read error may be responsible. The V gene is TRBV9, the J gene TRBJ2-7; TRBD1 or TRBD2 may be the D gene (5 bases each). The CDR3 is 14 residues long. The germline gives CDR1 SGDLS, CDR2 YYNGEE. The CDR3: CATSPSPEGYEQYF. CDR3 in DNA: TGTGCCACCAGCCCATCCCCAGAGGGGTACGAGCAGTACTTC.

This clonotype was counted between two and nine times. This chain's CDR3 is CASSLTPDRENYGYTF. The CDR3 DNA reads TGTGCCAGCAGCTTAACGCCGGATCGGGAGAACTATGGCTACACCTTC. This chain uses TRBV7-9 with TRBJ1-2, with D uncertain. Trimming took 2 bases from V and 2 from J, leaving 15 bases between them. The V gene's germline CDR1 is SEHNR and CDR2 FQNEAQ (reference sequence). The CDR3 covers 16 residues.

The table lists this clonotype with a few counts. The V and J genes are TRBV6-1 and TRBJ2-1, with unresolved D. Germline CDR1 is MNHNS and CDR2 is SASEGT. Trimming removed 7 bases at V and 5 bases at J, with 15 bases between. The CDR3 contains 14 residues. Here the CDR3 reads CASTDKGKNNEQFF. The CDR3 DNA reads as TGTGCCAGCACCGACAAGGGAAAGAACAATGAGCAGTTCTTC.

The CDR3 bases are TGCGCCAGCAGCTTTTCTAGCGGGAGTGATACGCAGTTCTTC. This translates into CASSFSSGSDTQFF. The V call is TRBV5-1, the J call TRBJ2-1, with 10 nucleotides matching TRBD2. Germline CDR1 and CDR2: SGHRS and YFSETQ. V trimming: 2 bases; J trimming: 12 bases; junction bases outside the gene matches: 8. This CDR3 contains 14 residues.

This clonotype was recorded a few times. V and J are TRBV18 and TRBJ1-2; 8 bases are shared with TRBD1. There are 15 residues in the CDR3. Unmatched junction bases numbered 10, after V lost 3 bases and J lost 7 bases. Germline values: CDR1 KGHSH, CDR2 LQKENI. Here the CDR3 reads CASSPTGQGLGGYTF. DNA of the CDR3: TGTGCCAGCTCACCCACAGGACAGGGCCTCGGTGGCTACACCTTC.

The chain recombines TRBV5-1 with TRBJ2-3; TRBD2 matches 13 bases. The germline V gene has CDR1 SGHRS and CDR2 YFSETQ. The junction had 7 bases not matched to a gene; V was cut back by 4 bases and J by 2 bases. The CDR3 is 17 residues long. CDR3 amino acids: CASSTRLAGGITDTQYF. The DNA for the CDR3 is TGCGCCAGCAGCACAAGACTAGCGGGAGGCATCACAGATACGCAGTATTTT.

CDR3 in DNA: TGCAGCGCCCGGCCAGGGCTGGACACTGAAGCTTTCTTT. Its protein is CSARPGLDTEAFF. V gene TRBV29-1 combines with J gene TRBJ1-1; D might be TRBD1 (5 bases). The germline V and J ends were trimmed by 7 bases and 3 bases, with 15 bases remaining between them. This CDR3 comprises 13 residues. CDR1 and CDR2 from the germline V gene are SQVTM and ANQGSEA.

This clonotype was observed a handful of times. The V call is TRBV29-1, the J call TRBJ1-5, with a weak D call TRBD1 (5 bases). The CDR3 has 12 amino acids. CDR1 and CDR2 (germline): SQVTM, ANQGSEA. V dropped 6 bases and J dropped 4 bases, with 10 bases sitting between them. As DNA, the CDR3 is TGCAGCGTGGGGGGAACTAATCAGCCCCAGCATTTT. Translated: CSVGGTNQPQHF.

This clonotype was seen only a few times. This sequence joins TRBV7-8 and TRBJ1-5; TRBD1 matches at 10 bases. This CDR3 has 15 amino acids. The germline V gene has CDR1 SGHVS and CDR2 FQNEAQ. V shed 2 bases and J 5 bases; nucleotides not matched to a gene: 3. The CDR3 loop reads CASSLPGTGDQPQHF. CDR3 nucleotides: TGTGCCAGCAGCTTACCCGGGACAGGGGATCAGCCCCAGCATTTT.

There are a few counts of this clonotype. The rearrangement joins TRBV7-3 to TRBJ1-2; 8 bases align to TRBD1. Germline CDR1 reads SGHTA; CDR2 reads FQGTGA. The V segment lost 5 bases and the J segment 1 base; nucleotides outside the gene matches: 3. The CDR3 is 14 residues long. The CDR3 is CASSQGQGNYGYTF. The CDR3 coding sequence is TGTGCCAGCAGCCAAGGACAGGGTAACTATGGCTACACCTTC.

The sample holds a few counts of this clonotype. The chain has TRBV20-1 and TRBJ2-1; 9 bases fit TRBD2. Germline V gene sequence: CDR1 DFQATT, CDR2 SNEGSKA (reference sequence). The junction had 6 bases not matched to a gene; V was cut back by 6 bases and J by 6 bases. CDR3 length equals 13 residues. The CDR3 region is CSAGTSSFNEQFF. The CDR3 DNA reads as TGCAGTGCGGGGACTAGCAGCTTCAATGAGCAGTTCTTC.

Only a few counts were recorded for this clonotype. V usage is TRBV6-4 and J usage is TRBJ2-1; D possibly corresponds to TRBD2 (5 bases). Per germline, CDR1 MRHNA and CDR2 SNTAGT. The CDR3 runs 14 residues. V dropped 5 bases and J dropped 3 bases, with 11 bases sitting between them. The CDR3 here is CASSIERYYNEQFF. CDR3 DNA: TGTGCCAGCAGTATCGAGCGGTACTACAATGAGCAGTTCTTC.

This clonotype was seen a few times. The V and J genes are TRBV4-2 and TRBJ2-5, with no clear D. The CDR3 contains 13 residues. V was clipped by 2 bases and J by 5 bases, with 9 bases between them. Germline V gene sequence: CDR1 LGHNA, CDR2 YNFKEQ. The CDR3 spells CASSQHTWETQYF. For the CDR3, the DNA is TGTGCCAGCAGCCAACACACCTGGGAGACCCAGTACTTC.

The V and J genes are TRBV10-3 and TRBJ1-2; D might be TRBD1 (5 bases). Germline CDR1 is ENHRY and CDR2 is SYGVKD. The CDR3 spans 12 residues. The germline V and J ends were trimmed by 6 bases and 8 bases, with 13 bases remaining between them. CDR3 DNA: TGTGCCATCAGCGGGGGTCCCGGGGGCTACACCTTC. It codes for CAISGGPGGYTF.